The sequence of this T cell receptor beta chain was determined in a study of lymphopenia after photon versus proton radiotherapy. The CDR3 sequence is 15 residues long. Looked up from germline, CDR1 is SGDLS and CDR2 is YYNGEE. V was trimmed by 1 base and J by 0 bases, leaving 9 bases between them. Using immunoSEQ multiplex PCR, the repertoire was profiled, and TCRdb retains in-frame clones only, with some absent. The sample holds over 50,000 clones, around 85% seen once. V gene TRBV9 combines with J gene TRBJ2-3; D remains unclear. The clonotype comes from a middle-aged man with gastric cancer. Sequenced material: peripheral blood, taken from a patient treated with photon-based radiotherapy. DNA for the CDR3: TGTGCCAGCAGCGTAACACTAACTAGCACAGATACGCAGTATTTT. Translated, it gives CASSVTLTSTDTQYF.